This T cell receptor (beta chain) originates from a study of CD8+CD57+ T cells in acquired aplastic anemia. Study background: Sorted CD4+ and CD8+ cells yielded around 3.2 ug of DNA on average.

Genomic DNA templated the TCR beta VDJ and CDR3 profiling. One entry per CDR3 protein results from TCRdb running MiXCR on the reads. This sample has approximately 200,000 distinct CDR3 sequences, with under 70% found just once. Regarding this clonotype: Its matching antigen is unknown.

Whole-study results and caveats: Any difference that existed in CD8+ Simpson's diversity between patients and controls was not significant. The study identified almost 30 CD8+ CDR3 sequences shared by patients and controls.

Germline CDR1 is SEHNR and CDR2 is FQNEAQ (reference sequence). V shed 5 bases, J shed 4 bases, and the junction held 10 bases outside the gene matches. This CDR3 has 15 amino acids. The chain joins TRBV7-9 to TRBJ2-5; 7 positions match TRBD2. The sequencing sample was made of sorted CD4+, CD8+, or CD8+CD57+ T cells (not recorded which) from PBMCs. This sequence was found in a human donor with severe aplastic anemia or a healthy control (not recorded which). This chain's CDR3 is CASSQGSGGRETQYF. DNA for the CDR3: TGTGCCAGCAGCCAAGGTTCGGGAGGCAGAGAGACCCAGTACTTC.